This T cell receptor (beta chain) was profiled in a study of CD8 T cells in Susac syndrome. Study observations and caveats: The study recognized that its TCR sequencing and HLA analysis covered a relatively small number of individuals.

A single count supports this clonotype. No antigen is known for it. Reverse transcription of about 0.5 to 1 ug RNA used random hexamers. Amplification of TCR beta CDR3 by immunoSEQ multiplex PCR spanned 54 Vbeta and 13 Jbeta. TCRdb passed the immunoSEQ multiplex PCR reads through MiXCR, listing each CDR3 protein once. The table lists about 150,000 distinct CDR3 sequences, around 95% of them singletons, with 0.13% to 0.15% in the top ten. Trimming took 3 bases from V and 2 from J, leaving 22 bases between them. There are 17 residues in the CDR3. Germline V CDR1 and CDR2: SQVTM, ANQGSEA. The specimen sequenced was CD8+ T cells from PBMCs. This receptor was taken from a human donor with multiple sclerosis. This chain connects TRBV29-1 to TRBJ1-2; no firm D call. This chain's CDR3 is CSVDQSATTAQNYGYTF. The CDR3 nucleotides read TGCAGCGTTGACCAATCTGCGACAACAGCACAGAACTATGGCTACACCTTC.